The 14 T cell receptor beta chains reported below all come from one sample, sequenced in a study of blood T cell repertoires in COVID-19. TCRdb keeps only in-frame clones here, not all; method: immunoSEQ multiplex PCR. The sample consists of more than 350,000 clones, 75% to 90% of them appearing once. The sample was PBMCs or T cells enriched from blood (not recorded which). All receptors derive from a man aged 18 to 29 who had recovered from COVID-19.

The chain links TRBV15 to TRBJ2-7; D is unclear. Germline V gene sequence: CDR1 LNHNV, CDR2 YYDKDF (reference sequence). The CDR3 loop spans 16 amino acids. The germline V and J ends were trimmed by 0 bases and 8 bases, with 20 bases remaining between them. The CDR3 loop is CATSRDPGQSQVKQYF. Written as DNA, the CDR3 is TGTGCCACCAGCAGAGATCCTGGGCAGAGCCAAGTCAAGCAGTACTTC.

The chain is built from TRBV9 and TRBJ2-7; TRBD1 matches 7 bases. There are 15 residues in the CDR3. From germline, CDR1 is SGDLS and CDR2 YYNGEE. The V and J ends lost 4 bases and 2 bases, in that order; junction bases with no gene match: 9. The CDR3, as DNA: TGTGCCAGCAGCCTTCTTGACGACAGGGCCTACGAGCAGTACTTC. It codes for CASSLLDDRAYEQYF.

V is TRBV28 and J is TRBJ1-2; the match to TRBD1 covers 7 bases. Germline loops: CDR1 MDHEN, CDR2 SYDVKM. V was clipped by 2 bases and J by 4 bases; unmatched bases: 7. The CDR3 length is 15 residues. CDR3 in amino acids: CASSLGQGESYGYTF. DNA for the CDR3: TGTGCCAGCAGTTTAGGGCAGGGGGAATCCTATGGCTACACCTTC.

This chain connects TRBV7-3 to TRBJ1-5; maybe TRBD1 (5 bases). V was clipped by 3 bases and J by 4 bases, with 16 bases between them. The germline V gene has CDR1 SGHTA and CDR2 FQGTGA. The CDR3 length is 16 residues. The chain's CDR3 is CASSFPGGRKNQPQHF. The CDR3 nucleotides are TGTGCCAGCAGCTTCCCGGGGGGGAGGAAAAATCAGCCCCAGCATTTT.

V usage is TRBV9 and J usage is TRBJ2-3; 8 bases map to TRBD2. In germline, CDR1 is SGDLS, CDR2 YYNGEE. CDR3 length: 14 residues. V trimming: 6 bases; J trimming: 6 bases; junction bases outside the gene matches: 9. CDR3 amino acids: CASNDGRAGDTQYF. The CDR3 DNA is TGTGCCAGCAACGACGGGAGGGCCGGGGATACGCAGTATTTT.

V gene TRBV20-1 combines with J gene TRBJ2-1, with D tentatively TRBD2 (5 bases). The CDR3 totals 11 residues. Deletions cut 0 bases from V and 13 bases from J, with 10 bases between. Germline lookup yields CDR1 DFQATT and CDR2 SNEGSKA (reference sequence). The CDR3 reads CSARDSASQFF. The CDR3 DNA is TGCAGTGCTAGAGATAGCGCCTCTCAGTTCTTC.

The rearrangement joins TRBV3-1 (or the pseudogene TRBV3-2) to TRBJ1-1; D gene ambiguous. Between the trimmed V and J ends, which lost 0 bases and 4 bases, there was a span of 15 bases. The CDR3 contains 16 residues. Looked up from germline, CDR1 is LGHDT and CDR2 is YNNKEL (reference sequence). This CDR3 is CASSQDLAFSGTEAFF. The CDR3 DNA reads as TGTGCCAGCAGCCAAGATCTGGCATTCTCGGGCACTGAAGCTTTCTTT.

The rearrangement uses TRBV27 and TRBJ1-2; TRBD1 might be the D (6 bases). Between the trimmed V and J ends, which lost 6 bases and 1 base, there was a span of 12 bases. Germline V gene data show CDR1 as MNHEY and CDR2 as SMNVEV (reference sequence). The CDR3 length is 14 residues. The CDR3 reads CASRTGLSNYGYTF. The CDR3 DNA sequence: TGTGCCAGCAGGACAGGTTTGAGTAACTATGGCTACACCTTC.

This clone appeared once. The chain carries TRBV18 and TRBJ2-1; 7 bases map to TRBD2. CDR1 KGHSH and CDR2 LQKENI come from the germline V gene. V was clipped by 3 bases and J by 4 bases; unmatched bases: 6. The CDR3 spans 15 residues. Written as DNA, the CDR3 is TGTGCCAGCTCACCCCTAGCGGTACTGTACAATGAGCAGTTCTTC. Translated: CASSPLAVLYNEQFF.

The chain carries TRBV12-5 and TRBJ2-1, with 15 bases identical to TRBD2. The CDR3 spans 20 residues. CDR1 and CDR2 (germline): LGHNT, FRNRAP. V was pared by 2 bases and J by 2 bases, with 10 bases of the junction left unmatched. The CDR3 protein is CASGLPARGLAGGPYNEQFF. Here the CDR3 DNA reads TGTGCTAGTGGTTTGCCCGCCAGGGGACTAGCGGGGGGTCCCTACAATGAGCAGTTCTTC.

This clone was seen just once. The chain couples TRBV10-3 to TRBJ1-5; perhaps TRBD1 as D (6 bases). The germline V gene encodes CDR1 ENHRY and CDR2 SYGVKD. Trimming removed 11 bases from V and 1 base from J, with 12 bases in between. CDR3 length: 13 amino acids. The CDR3 protein is CAARTGSNQPQHF. Here the CDR3 DNA reads TGTGCCGCGCGCACAGGGAGCAATCAGCCCCAGCATTTT.

The gene calls are TRBV29-1 and TRBJ1-3; the D gene is possibly TRBD1 (6 bases). The CDR3 has 13 residues. V lost 7 bases and J 1 base, leaving 11 bases between the germline ends. Germline CDR1 reads SQVTM; CDR2 reads ANQGSEA. This CDR3 is CSALRGSGNTIYF. For the CDR3, the DNA is TGCAGCGCCCTCAGGGGTTCTGGAAACACCATATATTTT.

This clone was found once. V is TRBV27 and J is TRBJ2-7, with 9 bases identical to TRBD1. The germline V gene has CDR1 MNHEY and CDR2 SMNVEV (reference sequence). The CDR3 is made up of 17 amino acids. J gave up 3 bases and V 5 bases, and 14 bases lay outside the gene matches. CDR3 in DNA: TGTGCCAGCAGTCCGACCCGGATCGGGACAGGGAACTACGAGCAGTACTTC. Translated: CASSPTRIGTGNYEQYF.

This clone has a single count. The chain links TRBV3-1 (or the pseudogene TRBV3-2) to TRBJ1-5; possible D gene TRBD1, 5 bases. V lost 3 bases and J lost 5, with 14 bases in between. The CDR3 is 15 amino acids. The germline gives CDR1 LGHDT, CDR2 YNNKEL (reference sequence). The CDR3 nucleotides are TGTGCCAGCAGCCAGTTCCCAGGGCAGGATCAGCCCCAGCATTTT. It specifies CASSQFPGQDQPQHF.